One TCR beta chain is described in this entry. Its target is unknown. The data originate from a study of cytomegalovirus exposure and HLA in healthy donors. Regarding the study as a whole: The majority of TCR sequences were rare, yet some public TCRs appeared in many donors.

V gave up 2 bases and J gave up 4 bases, with 15 bases separating them. Germline CDR1 SGHTA, CDR2 FQGNSA. The CDR3 is made up of 17 amino acids. Primers: 60 Vbeta forward and 13 Jbeta reverse. TCRdb's copy holds only in-frame clones and misses some; the assay was immunoSEQ multiplex PCR. The sample has 90,000 to 120,000 clones; around 80% are singletons. This clonotype originated in a male donor in good health and CMV-seropositive. This rearrangement joins TRBV7-2 to TRBJ2-6; tentative D call: TRBD2 (7 bases). Sequenced sample: PBMCs. CDR3 in DNA: TGTGCCAGCAGCTTATACGGGGGGCCGAGAGGGGCCAACGTCCTGACTTTC. Protein: CASSLYGGPRGANVLTF.